The clone carrying this T cell receptor beta chain has a count of ten or more. Its antigen remains unknown. The data stem from a study of cytomegalovirus exposure and HLA in healthy donors. Findings and caveats of the study: In a later analysis, TCR beta V- and J-gene trimming showed a link to a missense DCLRE1C variant. Rare TCR sequences dominated, though some public TCRs recurred in many donors. According to a later analysis, donors in an Asian-associated ancestry cluster reportedly had fewer N-insertions than the roughly 720-donor mean.

It was with 60 Vbeta and 13 Jbeta primers that the PCR ran. Measured with immunoSEQ multiplex PCR; TCRdb has only the in-frame clones, and not every one. This sample has about 140,000 clones; more than 70% occur once, and the top ten carry around 3.4%. The CDR3 totals 16 residues. V was shortened by 0 bases and J by 4 bases, with 15 bases between the two germline ends. Germline V gene data show CDR1 as LGHNA and CDR2 as YSLEER. This TCR derives from a man between 35 and 55 years old in good health and CMV-seronegative. The sequencing sample was made of PBMCs. The V gene is TRBV4-3, the J gene TRBJ1-2, with D perhaps matching TRBD1 (5 bases). The CDR3: CASSQDFGAGGYGYTF. As DNA, the CDR3 is TGCGCCAGCAGCCAAGATTTTGGGGCCGGGGGCTATGGCTACACCTTC.